Following are 11 T cell receptor beta chains from one sample sequenced in a study of blood T cell repertoires in COVID-19 (dated by TCRdb to 2020 to 2022). Libraries were constructed by the immunoSEQ multiplex PCR assay. TCRdb took over this immuneACCESS table, retaining in-frame rearrangements with V and J assigned. Such tables are incomplete; in checked studies, under half of the missing clones stem from an unresolved V gene, and the remainder is unexplained. This sample comprises 300,000 to 350,000 clones, 90% of them detected only once. About 4% of the sample goes to the ten largest clones. Sample: PBMCs or T cells enriched from blood (not recorded which). These receptors all come from a woman in her 30s who had been exposed to COVID-19.

The chain recombines TRBV12-3 or TRBV12-4 with TRBJ1-1; maybe TRBD1 (5 bases). This CDR3 is built from 13 residues. Between the trimmed V and J ends, which lost 2 bases and 8 bases, there was a span of 12 bases. This CDR3 is CASSLTRGGEAFF. In DNA, the CDR3 is TGTGCCAGCAGTTTAACTAGGGGAGGGGAAGCTTTCTTT.

The gene calls are TRBV7-2 and TRBJ1-2, with 7 bases lining up with TRBD1. Per germline, CDR1 SGHTA and CDR2 FQGNSA. The CDR3 runs 15 residues. J lost 5 bases, V lost 4 bases, and 10 bases had no gene match. In DNA, the CDR3 is TGTGCCAGCAGCTCCCACAGGGGTGGCCTTTATGGCTACACCTTC. Translating gives CASSSHRGGLYGYTF.

In DNA, the CDR3 is TGTGCCAGCACTGCGGGCAAGCCCCAGCATTTT. Its protein product is CASTAGKPQHF. The genes are TRBV6-6 and TRBJ1-5; D call uncertain. The CDR3 has 11 residues. The V and J ends lost 7 bases and 8 bases respectively, with 9 bases between them. Looked up from germline, CDR1 is MNHNY and CDR2 is SVGAGI (reference sequence).

The chain joins TRBV25-1 to TRBJ1-1, with a possible D match to TRBD1 (6 bases). Trimming removed 8 bases at V and 5 bases at J, with 12 bases between. Germline CDR1 and CDR2: MGHDK and SYGVNS. This CDR3 contains 12 residues. In nucleotides, the CDR3 is TGTGCCAGCCAAACAGGGAGTACTGAAGCTTTCTTT. Protein product: CASQTGSTEAFF.

J is TRBJ1-2 and V is TRBV6-2 or TRBV6-3, with 8 bases lining up with TRBD1. CDR1 and CDR2 (germline): MNHEY, SVGEGT. CDR3 size: 13 residues. J gave up 5 bases and V 5 bases, and 4 bases lay outside the gene matches. CDR3 DNA: TGTGCCAGCAGTCCGAGGACAGGGTATGGCTACACCTTC. Amino acids: CASSPRTGYGYTF.

This chain links TRBV7-7 with TRBJ2-1; 8 nucleotides align to TRBD1. The CDR3 loop spans 16 amino acids. The trim removed 5 bases at V and 1 base at J, leaving 7 bases unmatched. Germline lookup yields CDR1 SSHAT and CDR2 FNYEAQ (reference sequence). This chain's CDR3 is CASSPRTGQSYNEQFF. The CDR3 nucleotides read TGTGCCAGCAGCCCCCGGACAGGGCAGTCCTACAATGAGCAGTTCTTC.

The rearrangement links TRBV7-6 to TRBJ2-7; TRBD1 matches 8 bases. V was clipped by 6 bases and J by 6 bases; unmatched bases: 4. Germline V gene sequence: CDR1 SGHVS, CDR2 FNYEAQ. This CDR3 is built from 12 residues. The CDR3 DNA is TGTGCCAGCAGTTTACAGGGGGGCGAGCAGTACTTC. This gives the protein CASSLQGGEQYF. The variable domain in full, completed from reference TRBV7-6 and TRBJ2-7, reads GAGVSQSPRYKVTKRGQDVALRCDPISGHVSLYWYRQALGQGPEFLTYFNYEAQQDKSGLPNDRFSAERPEGSISTLTIQRTEQRDSAMYRCASSLQGGEQYFGPGTRLTVT.

The chain carries TRBV30 and TRBJ1-6; no clear D gene. The V gene lost 4 bases and the J gene lost 1 base, with 5 bases spanning the gap. The germline V gene encodes CDR1 GTSNPN and CDR2 SVGIG (reference sequence). The CDR3 loop spans 13 amino acids. CDR3 protein: CAWTRSYNSPLHF. CDR3 DNA: TGTGCCTGGACGAGGTCCTATAATTCACCCCTCCACTTT.

This rearrangement joins TRBV4-1 to TRBJ2-5; 10 nucleotides agree with TRBD2. The CDR3 runs 14 residues. Germline V gene sequence: CDR1 MGHRA, CDR2 YSYEKL. V gave up 4 bases and J gave up 3 bases; unmatched junction bases: 2. The CDR3 DNA follows: TGCGCCAGCAGCCTAGGACTAGCGGAAGAGACCCAGTACTTC. Amino acid sequence: CASSLGLAEETQYF.

This chain uses TRBV5-4 with TRBJ2-2, with a tentative D call TRBD2 (5 bases). From germline, CDR1 is SGHNT and CDR2 YYREEE (reference sequence). The CDR3 has 13 amino acids. V lost 9 bases and J lost 0, with 9 bases in between. For the CDR3, the DNA is TGTGCCATCCAGCGGTCGAACACCGGGGAGCTGTTTTTT. Translating it yields CAIQRSNTGELFF.

This rearrangement joins TRBV18 to TRBJ2-2, with D possibly TRBD2 on 6 matching bases. This CDR3 has 17 residues. Germline V gene data show CDR1 as KGHSH and CDR2 as LQKENI. V lost 0 bases, J lost 2 bases, and 13 bases lay in between. Here the CDR3 reads CASSPPGGAVNTGELFF. CDR3 sequence (DNA): TGTGCCAGCTCACCACCGGGCGGGGCAGTAAACACCGGGGAGCTGTTTTTT.